Included here is one T cell receptor (beta chain) sequence, with context. Its cognate antigen has yet to be identified. The record has no base qualities; no much larger clone is one base away. The germline V gene gives CDR1 as SGHAT and CDR2 as FQNNGV. A distance of 12 bases separates the germline ends of V and J, which lose 5 bases and 8 bases respectively. Including the terminal cysteine and phenylalanine, the CDR3 comprises 12 residues. CDR3 DNA only is kept here, 36 bases in frame from base 1. What the treatment or condition label conveys for this sample: roughly 10-day PBMC culture with coronavirus spike peptide pools or control peptides (ViraFEST assay). CD4+ T cells from unexposed donors were collected before the COVID-19 pandemic (2011-2018). The ViraFEST assay was used in the study, in which antigen-specific T cells were expanded with peptide pools and expanded clonotypes were subsequently identified by TCR sequencing. PBMCs were cultured at about 2 million per well in IMDM supplemented with roughly 5% human AB serum and about 10 IU/ml IL-2, with about 10 ug/ml peptide pools added. Half of the culture medium was replaced with fresh IL-2-containing medium on days 3 and 7. CD4+ T cells were isolated after roughly 9 days of culture through negative selection using the EasySep CD4+ T cell isolation kit. Unexposed donor CD4+ T cells were tested for reactivity to SARS-CoV-2 S and N and four common cold coronavirus spike pools, as cell number allowed. Ficoll-Paque Plus gradient centrifugation was used to isolate PBMCs from whole blood, and the isolated PBMCs were then either used fresh or cryopreserved at -140C. Each culture condition was generally run in triplicate wells. Leukapheresis product for the unexposed donors was purchased commercially.

Libraries were constructed by PCR. DNA from cultured CD4+ T cells was subjected to TCR sequencing with the Oncomine TCR Beta short-read assay at the Johns Hopkins FTIC core. Genomic DNA was extracted from the cultured CD4+ T cells with the QIAamp micro DNA kit. Oncomine TCR Beta libraries from cultured CD4+ T cells were pooled using unique dual indexes and sequenced on an Illumina iSeq 100. The study's own analysis went as follows. Non-productive sequences were removed, and CDR3s that did not start with C, did not end with F or W, or were shorter than 7 amino acids were discarded. The MANAFEST web application identified antigen-specific clonotypes by comparing peptide-stimulated wells against reference wells and other culture wells. An FDR below 0.05, an odds ratio above 5, and a productive frequency above 0.1% in at least two of three replicate wells were required for clones to be considered positive. A clonotype counted as cross-reactive if it showed significant expansion both in the SARS-CoV-2 spike wells and in at least one common cold coronavirus spike condition. Using R version 3.6.1, CDR3 homology was evaluated through Levenshtein distances (stringdist) along with unrooted phylogenetic trees (ape). TCRdb trimmed public reads at Q25 via fastp, called clones via MiXCR and kept in-frame beta chains. All rows with the same CDR3 protein become a single entry with the most common DNA and genes. In this record, the V and J calls reflect TCRdb's handling and not the investigators' own analysis. The sample profile shows around 5,600 distinct CDR3 sequences; roughly 66% of them were found once. Under 55% of the sample is held by the ten biggest clonotypes.

The entry originates in a study of vaccination and CD4 T cells after COVID-19 (dated by TCRdb to 2021 to 2024). For context, the study as a whole: In the convalescent cohort there were six males and four females, among whom were two Hispanic individuals, seven Caucasians, two Asians and one multiracial person. Post-COVID blood samples were collected from convalescent patients a median of roughly 100 days after diagnosis, with a range of roughly 35 to 161 days. The time from the second vaccine dose to post-vaccine blood sampling had a median of around 72 days and ranged from roughly 13 to 241 days. In control cultures, a CEFX viral epitope pool was used as positive control, an HIV-1 Nef peptide pool was used as negative control, or no peptide was added. Culture stimuli were overlapping spike peptide pools from SARS-CoV-2 and from the common cold coronaviruses HCoV-NL63, HCoV-OC43 and HCoV-229E. In an earlier paper using these donors, memory CD4+ T cell crossreactivity between SARS-CoV-2 and common cold coronavirus spike proteins was assessed at the TCR clonotype level. Each participant got two doses of either the Pfizer-BioNTech BNT162b2 vaccine (n=8) or the Moderna mRNA-1273 vaccine (n=2). In around ten COVID-19 convalescent patients and a handful of infection-naive healthy vaccine recipients, the spike-specific CD4+ TCR repertoire before mRNA vaccination was compared with the repertoire after mRNA vaccination. Overall results and qualifications from the work: Among convalescent patients, a median about 86% of the SARS-CoV-2-reactive clones seen after vaccination appeared only after vaccination, which suggests priming specific to the vaccine. Although the median number of SARS-CoV-2-reactive clonotypes went up from some 23 after infection to 35 to 40 after vaccination, the increase was not significant. Relatively few convalescent patients were included in the study, and early timepoints after natural infection were not analyzed. Nearly all vaccine-specific clones in convalescent patients (304 of 307) were mono-reactive for SARS-CoV-2 spike rather than cross-reactive with common cold coronaviruses.

The clonotype originates from a human donor in good health. The sequencing input was CD4+ T cells from blood, cultured in vitro. Recombination joined TRBV11-2 with TRBJ1-1, with the D gene uncertain. The CDR3 has the sequence CASSHPRSEAFF. The bases are TGTGCCAGCAGCCATCCTCGGTCCGAAGCTTTCTTT. Here the CDR3 is joined to the reference TRBV11-2 and TRBJ1-1 genes, and the full variable domain is: EAGVAQSPRYKIIEKRQSVAFWCNPISGHATLYWYQQILGQGPKLLIQFQNNGVVDDSQLPKDRFSAERLKGVDSTLKIQPAKLEDSAVYLCASSHPRSEAFFGQGTRLTVV.